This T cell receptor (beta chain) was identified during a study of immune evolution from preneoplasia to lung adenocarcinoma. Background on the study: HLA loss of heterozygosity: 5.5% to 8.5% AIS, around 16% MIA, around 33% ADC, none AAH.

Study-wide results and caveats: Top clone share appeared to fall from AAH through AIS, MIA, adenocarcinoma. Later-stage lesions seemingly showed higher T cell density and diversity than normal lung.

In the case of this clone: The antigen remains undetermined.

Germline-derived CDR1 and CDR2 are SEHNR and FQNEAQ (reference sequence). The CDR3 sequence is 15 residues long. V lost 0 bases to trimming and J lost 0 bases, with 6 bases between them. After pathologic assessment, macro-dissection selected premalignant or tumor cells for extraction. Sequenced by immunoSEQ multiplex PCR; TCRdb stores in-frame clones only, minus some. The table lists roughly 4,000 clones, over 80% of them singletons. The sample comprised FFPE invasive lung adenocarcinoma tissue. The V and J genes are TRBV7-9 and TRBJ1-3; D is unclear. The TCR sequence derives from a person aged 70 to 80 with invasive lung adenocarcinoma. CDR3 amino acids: CASSLASSSGNTIYF. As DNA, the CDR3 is TGTGCCAGCAGCTTAGCCAGTAGCTCTGGAAACACCATATATTTT.